This T cell receptor beta chain stems from a study of patients and donors after allogeneic stem cell transplantation. The germline gives CDR1 DFQATT, CDR2 SNEGSKA (reference sequence). This CDR3 is built from 13 residues. The junction had 9 bases not matched to a gene; V was cut back by 7 bases and J by 4 bases. MiXCR, applied by TCRdb to the RT-PCR reads, yields one record per CDR3 protein. This sample has roughly 940,000 distinct CDR3 sequences; over 15% occur once, and the top ten carry around 6%. This chain connects TRBV20-1 to TRBJ2-5; TRBD1 matches at 7 bases. This receptor was taken from a human donor who was either an allogeneic HSCT recipient or a stem cell or donor lymphocyte infusion donor (not recorded which). It is not recorded whose cells these are; they may come from a transplant donor. The sequenced sample was blood, either unsorted or a sorted T cell fraction (not recorded which). CDR3 sequence: CSVPLQGRETQYF. CDR3 DNA sequence: TGCAGTGTACCCCTACAGGGGAGAGAGACCCAGTACTTC.